This T cell receptor (beta chain) was observed in a study of regulatory T cells in long-lasting Graves disease. This CDR3 has 17 amino acids. V shed 0 bases and J shed 6 bases, with 18 bases lying between them. The V gene's germline CDR1 is LGHNA and CDR2 YSLEER. The time point here: newly diagnosed GD, antithyroid drugs for less than 3 months. Isolated PBMC RNA provided the starting material for the TCR library. With iRepertoire HTBI primers and Arm-PCR of CDR3 regions, TCR beta libraries were built. One entry per CDR3 protein, called by TCRdb with MiXCR from the multiplex PCR reads. Here the sample spans roughly 500,000 distinct CDR3 sequences, 9.5% to 15% being singletons. A further study also used this sample, focusing on T cells in Graves' hyperthyroidism and ophthalmopathy. From that second work: Each diagnosis was grounded in clinical symptoms, serum thyroxine and TRAb, thyroid ultrasound, and orbital computed tomography.

Source: peripheral blood mononuclear cells (PBMCs), taken at new diagnosis, from a patient treated with antithyroid drugs. The chain couples TRBV4-3 to TRBJ1-5; D is unresolved. This TCR derives from a woman aged 30 to 39 with Graves disease. The CDR3 DNA reads as TGCGCCAGCAGCCAAGATGTCAGACGTCCCAACTGTCAGCCCCAGCATTTT. Translating gives CASSQDVRRPNCQPQHF.